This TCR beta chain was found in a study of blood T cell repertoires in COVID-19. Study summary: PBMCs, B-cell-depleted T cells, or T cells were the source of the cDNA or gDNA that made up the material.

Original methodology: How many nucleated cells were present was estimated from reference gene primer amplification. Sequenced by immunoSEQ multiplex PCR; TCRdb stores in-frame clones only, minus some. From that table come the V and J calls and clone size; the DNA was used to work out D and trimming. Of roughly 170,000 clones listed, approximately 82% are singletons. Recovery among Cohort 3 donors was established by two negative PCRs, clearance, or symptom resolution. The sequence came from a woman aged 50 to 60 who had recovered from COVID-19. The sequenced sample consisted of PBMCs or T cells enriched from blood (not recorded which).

The CDR3 region is CAWSVYRGLFF. Here the CDR3 DNA reads TGTGCCTGGAGTGTATACCGAGGGCTGTTTTTT. The V gene is TRBV30, the J gene TRBJ1-4; D is unresolved. V was clipped by 0 bases and J by 14 bases, with 10 bases between them. This CDR3 spans 11 amino acids. Germline V gene data show CDR1 as GTSNPN and CDR2 as SVGIG (reference sequence).